This T cell receptor beta chain derives from a study of CD8+CD57+ T cells in acquired aplastic anemia. For the study at large: An average of around 3.5 ug of DNA was obtained from sorted CD4+ and CD8+ cells.

Germline assignment: CDR1 SGHTA and CDR2 FQGNSA. Trimming left V 3 bases short and J 7 bases short, with 10 bases between. This CDR3 spans 13 amino acids. This clonotype was seen at least ten times. Its antigen remains unidentified. All sequencing subjects had displayed CD8+CD57+ cell expansion on flow cytometry. As a group, the patients uniformly had severe acquired aplastic anemia. For CDR3 and TCR beta VDJ profiling, genomic DNA was the template used. Using its own MiXCR run on the reads, TCRdb lists one record per CDR3 protein. The sample holds about half a million distinct CDR3 sequences; around 30% are singletons and the top ten take 0.8% to 0.85%. Whole-study results and caveats: Patients and controls shared 25 to 35 CD8+ CDR3 sequences, highly expressed in patients.

The chain couples TRBV7-2 to TRBJ2-4; no definite D call. The sequence was collected from a human donor with aplastic anemia. Material: sorted CD4+, CD8+, or CD8+CD57+ T cells (not recorded which) from PBMCs. The CDR3 region is CASSLENGNIQYF. CDR3 in DNA: TGTGCCAGCAGCTTGGAGAATGGTAACATTCAGTACTTC.